One T cell receptor beta chain is described in this entry. Its target is unknown. This record belongs to a study of blood T cells in healthy people across ages. Points from the study as a whole: Per-million-T-cell TCR beta diversity fell roughly linearly with age.

Alongside a J-beta primer mix, a sample-barcoded 5' primer served in a second PCR lasting roughly 7 to 12 cycles. TCRdb analysed the 5' RACE reads with MiXCR anew, one entry per CDR3 protein. This table holds around 520,000 distinct CDR3 sequences, about 27% found once. Isolation yielded PBMCs, at least 7 million per sample, in every case. These data were also filed under a second study, of T cells of mothers and their children.

This receptor was obtained from a boy between 2 and 10 years old in good health. The sequenced sample consisted of blood.

The CDR3 bases are TGCAGCGGTTCCGGGAACCAAGAGACCCAGTACTTC. This codes for CSGSGNQETQYF. This chain links TRBV29-1 with TRBJ2-5, with TRBD2 as a possible D gene (5 bases). Trimming left V 7 bases short and J 0 bases short, with 9 bases between. The CDR3 contains 12 residues. CDR1 SQVTM and CDR2 ANQGSEA come from the germline V gene.